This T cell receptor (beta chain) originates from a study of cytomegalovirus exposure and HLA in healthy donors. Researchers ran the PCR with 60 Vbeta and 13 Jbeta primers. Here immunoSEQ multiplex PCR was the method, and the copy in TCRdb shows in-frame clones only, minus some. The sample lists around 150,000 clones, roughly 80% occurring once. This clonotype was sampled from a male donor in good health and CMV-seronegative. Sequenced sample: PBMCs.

CDR3 sequence reads: CASSATGVHEQYF. The CDR3 DNA is TGTGCCAGCAGTGCGACAGGGGTGCACGAGCAGTACTTC. The chain uses TRBV25-1 and TRBJ2-7; 8 bases map to TRBD1. V lost 4 bases, J lost 5 bases, and 4 bases stayed unmatched. Germline CDR1 reads MGHDK; CDR2 reads SYGVNS. This CDR3 region has 13 residues.